The clone carrying this T cell receptor (beta chain) turned up a few times. Its antigen is as yet unknown. This sample is drawn from a study of identical twins. From the 5' RACE reads, TCRdb called clonotypes with MiXCR, one entry per CDR3 protein. The data hold about 520,000 distinct CDR3 sequences, with roughly a fifth observed a single time. CDR3 length: 16 amino acids. CDR1 DFQATT and CDR2 SNEGSKA come from the germline V gene (reference sequence). J gave up 7 bases and V 5 bases, and 17 bases lay outside the gene matches. Overall study results and limits: Out-of-frame alpha sequences common to twins exhibited a surplus of low generation probability.

The sample also formed part of further work on T cells expressing NK-cell markers. Per that paper: Seven of the eight sequenced donors were HCMV-seropositive; one was seronegative. An anti-gamma-delta TCR antibody was added in several experiments. It restricted sorting to alpha-beta TCR-expressing T cells. Dominant NKG2C+ clonotypes were found to form about 1.0-8% of CD8+ T cells in over 5 donors.

The sequence derives from a woman aged 18 to 35 in good health. This chain connects TRBV20-1 to TRBJ2-1; 7 nucleotides line up with TRBD2. Sequenced: CD4+ T cells sorted from blood. CDR3 sequence: CSARGSGRATGNEQFF. CDR3 coding DNA: TGCAGTGCTCGGGGGAGTGGGAGGGCGACGGGGAATGAGCAGTTCTTC.